The 17 T cell receptor beta chains in this list originate from one sample, sequenced in a study of T cell responses to AZD1222 COVID-19 vaccine. The protocol was immunoSEQ multiplex PCR, while the TCRdb copy is restricted to in-frame clones and leaves out a portion. Here the sample spans 59,000 or so clones, about 88% being singletons. This sample comprised peripheral blood, obtained on day 0 of AZD1222 vaccination. The receptor set was obtained from an adult in good health.

The chain combines TRBV3-1 (or the pseudogene TRBV3-2) with TRBJ2-7; TRBD2 is a possible D gene (5 bases). Germline values: CDR1 LGHDT, CDR2 YNNKEL (reference sequence). The CDR3 loop spans 14 amino acids. V was shortened by 4 bases and J by 2 bases, with 12 bases between the two germline ends. For the CDR3, the DNA is TGTGCCAGCAGCCGAAGCGGTTGGGCCTACGAGCAGTACTTC. It specifies CASSRSGWAYEQYF.

The table lists this clone with a few counts. The chain uses TRBV7-3 and TRBJ2-7; D is possibly TRBD1 (6 bases). V shed 5 bases and J shed 6 bases, with 14 bases lying between them. Per the germline V gene, CDR1 is SGHTA and CDR2 is FQGTGA. The CDR3 contains 13 residues. CDR3 loop: CASSPTGLGEQYF. DNA for the CDR3: TGTGCCAGCAGCCCTACAGGGTTAGGCGAGCAGTACTTC.

The rearrangement links TRBV27 to TRBJ1-2; 12 bases match TRBD1. Germline V gene data show CDR1 as MNHEY and CDR2 as SMNVEV (reference sequence). V lost 5 bases, J lost 6 bases, and 4 bases stayed unmatched. This CDR3 region has 14 residues. As DNA, the CDR3 is TGTGCCAGCAGTATGCGGGACAGGGGGCATGGCTACACCTTC. This codes for CASSMRDRGHGYTF.

The rearrangement uses TRBV28 and TRBJ1-3, with 7 bases aligning to TRBD1. Per germline, CDR1 MDHEN and CDR2 SYDVKM. The CDR3 totals 14 residues. J gave up 6 bases and V 6 bases, and 8 bases lay outside the gene matches. CDR3 coding DNA: TGTGCCAGCAGACCGACAGGGAGAGTAAACACCATATATTTT. Protein sequence: CASRPTGRVNTIYF.

The chain carries TRBV15 and TRBJ2-7; 7 bases line up with TRBD2. Germline CDR1 is LNHNV and CDR2 is YYDKDF (reference sequence). J gave up 0 bases and V 3 bases, and 8 bases lay outside the gene matches. This CDR3 region has 16 residues. The CDR3 spells CATSSGPAGSSYEQYF. CDR3 nucleotides: TGTGCCACCAGCAGCGGCCCAGCGGGGAGCTCCTACGAGCAGTACTTC.

The chain has TRBV3-1 (or the pseudogene TRBV3-2) and TRBJ1-2, with D perhaps TRBD1 (5 bases). Looked up from germline, CDR1 is LGHDT and CDR2 is YNNKEL (reference sequence). The ends were cut back, 4 bases at V and 4 bases at J, with 16 bases in the middle. The CDR3 spans 15 residues. This chain's CDR3 is CASSPTPSGPYGYTF. Written as DNA, the CDR3 is TGTGCCAGCAGCCCTACACCCTCGGGACCCTATGGCTACACCTTC.

CDR3 sequence: CASSTTGGNEKLFF. Here the CDR3 DNA reads TGTGCCAGTAGTACGACAGGGGGAAATGAAAAACTGTTTTTT. The chain has TRBV19 and TRBJ1-4; 9 bases map to TRBD1. CDR1 LNHDA and CDR2 SQIVND come from the germline V gene (reference sequence). J was trimmed by 5 bases and V by 4 bases; bases with no gene match: 2. The CDR3 loop spans 14 amino acids. Full variable domain (remainder filled in from reference TRBV19 and TRBJ1-4): DGGITQSPKYLFRKEGQNVTLSCEQNLNHDAMYWYRQDPGQGLRLIYYSQIVNDFQKGDIAEGYSVSREKKESFPLTVTSAQKNPTAFYLCASSTTGGNEKLFFGSGTQLSVL.

This clone was picked up one time. The V call is TRBV29-1, the J call TRBJ2-3; D unclear. The germline gives CDR1 SQVTM, CDR2 ANQGSEA. Trimming removed 7 bases from V and 0 bases from J, with 8 bases in between. This CDR3 has 12 amino acids. The CDR3: CSARESTDTQYF. The CDR3 coding sequence is TGCAGCGCAAGAGAGAGCACAGATACGCAGTATTTT.

This clone has a single count. At one of its ends the junction is not consistent with the germline gene, which may arise from a read error. This chain joins TRBV6-5 and TRBJ1-2; D possibly corresponds to TRBD1 (5 bases). The CDR3 has 13 amino acids. The V gene's germline CDR1 is MNHEY and CDR2 SVGAGI. The CDR3 sequence: CASSDSGKYGYTF. The CDR3 DNA is TGTGCCAGCAGTGACTCAGGGAAGTATGGCTACACCTTC.

The J gene is TRBJ1-1, the V gene TRBV7-9; D is undetermined. This CDR3 has 13 amino acids. V was clipped by 1 base and J by 1 base, with 4 bases between them. The germline V gene has CDR1 SEHNR and CDR2 FQNEAQ (reference sequence). Written as DNA, the CDR3 is TGTGCCAGCAGCTTAGGGGCGAACACTGAAGCTTTCTTT. This gives the protein CASSLGANTEAFF.

The chain couples TRBV4-2 to TRBJ2-2, with 9 bases identical to TRBD2. The CDR3 is made up of 16 amino acids. Germline-derived CDR1 and CDR2 are LGHNA and YNFKEQ. V shed 0 bases, J shed 2 bases, and the junction held 1 base outside the gene matches. The chain's CDR3 is CASSQDSGGNTGELFF. CDR3 sequence (DNA): TGTGCCAGCAGCCAAGATAGCGGGGGAAACACCGGGGAGCTGTTTTTT.

The CDR3 bases are TGTGCCAGCAGCCCCTCACCCACGCACGGAGGTGGCTACACCTTC. As protein: CASSPSPTHGGGYTF. The genes are TRBV9 and TRBJ1-2, with D uncertain. The germline gives CDR1 SGDLS, CDR2 YYNGEE. The CDR3 loop spans 15 amino acids. V dropped 4 bases and J dropped 7 bases, with 20 bases sitting between them. Filled out from reference TRBV9 and TRBJ1-2, the complete variable domain reads DSGVTQTPKHLITATGQRVTLRCSPRSGDLSVYWYQQSLDQGLQFLIQYYNGEERAKGNILERFSAQQFPDLHSELNLSSLELGDSALYFCASSPSPTHGGGYTFGSGTRLTVV.

This chain links TRBV7-2 with TRBJ1-1; D gene ambiguous. Trimming removed 2 bases at V and 11 bases at J, with 12 bases between. The CDR3 sequence is 12 residues long. The germline V gene has CDR1 SGHTA and CDR2 FQGNSA. CDR3 sequence reads: CASSLLVGRAFF. The CDR3 DNA is TGTGCCAGCAGCTTACTAGTCGGCCGGGCTTTCTTT.

On this clone: Relative to the germline gene, one junction end is altered; a read error may explain this. The gene calls are TRBV7-7 and TRBJ1-1; TRBD1 might be the D (5 bases). Germline V lookup: CDR1 SSHAT, CDR2 FNYEAQ (reference sequence). CDR3 length equals 17 residues. In DNA, the CDR3 is TGTGCTAGCAGCTTAGCAATATCGGGGGGTGAGGTCACTGAAGCTTTCTTT. This sequence encodes CASSLAISGGEVTEAFF.

The rearrangement links TRBV9 to TRBJ1-1; tentative D call: TRBD1 (5 bases). The V end lost 0 bases, the J end lost 5 bases, and 8 bases lay between the germline ends. The germline gives CDR1 SGDLS, CDR2 YYNGEE. The CDR3 has 13 amino acids. This CDR3 reads CASSVGGETEAFF. The CDR3 nucleotides read TGTGCCAGCAGCGTAGGAGGGGAAACTGAAGCTTTCTTT.

V is TRBV18 and J is TRBJ2-3, with D unclear. This CDR3 is built from 15 residues. CDR1 is KGHSH, CDR2 LQKENI, per germline. V dropped 5 bases and J dropped 1 base, with 13 bases sitting between them. The CDR3 spells CASSNTSWGTDTQYF. CDR3 bases: TGTGCCAGCTCAAATACCAGTTGGGGCACAGATACGCAGTATTTT.

The V call is TRBV2, the J call TRBJ1-1; TRBD1 might be the D (5 bases). Trimming cost V 6 bases and J 4 bases, with 15 bases left between them. The CDR3 runs 14 residues. Germline V gene sequence: CDR1 SNHLY, CDR2 FYNNEI. This CDR3 reads CASRATAVGTEAFF. The DNA for the CDR3 is TGTGCCAGCAGGGCGACAGCGGTCGGCACTGAAGCTTTCTTT.